This T cell receptor beta chain emerged from a study of cytomegalovirus exposure and HLA in healthy donors. Study-level findings and limits: Reported results showed that the classifier diagnosed cytomegalovirus status with high specificity and sensitivity. In a later analysis, HLA-associated beta chains showed higher expansion and lower generation probabilities than comparable chains. Another analysis was done later, and it associated over 15,000 TCR beta sequences with HLA alleles at 0.05 false discovery rate.

The germline V gene encodes CDR1 GTSNPN and CDR2 SVGIG (reference sequence). The CDR3 has 14 amino acids. Between the trimmed V and J ends, which lost 3 bases and 16 bases, there was a span of 22 bases. In the PCR, 60 Vbeta and 13 Jbeta primers were used. The repertoire was sequenced with immunoSEQ multiplex PCR; TCRdb's copy has only in-frame clones and lacks some. The sample table includes around 100,000 clones. Regarding this clone: As yet, its antigen is unknown.

The clonotype was recovered from a man in his thirties or forties in good health and CMV-seronegative. The sample consisted of PBMCs. The chain uses TRBV30 and TRBJ1-6, with unresolved D. The CDR3 sequence is CAWSKRHQQTTLHF. CDR3 DNA sequence: TGTGCCTGGAGCAAAAGGCACCAGCAGACTACTCTCCACTTT.